This entry concerns a single T cell receptor (beta chain). Its antigen is as yet unknown. Graves' hyperthyroidism was deemed stable absent ophthalmopathy progression within 18 months. For the diagnoses, clinical symptoms, serum thyroxine and TRAb, thyroid ultrasound and orbital computed tomography were used. From RNA transcripts, TCR beta CDR3 regions were amplified. First-round RT-PCR of the TCR CDR3 relied on the HTBI primer set. TCRdb reprocessed the multiplex PCR reads via MiXCR and lists one record per CDR3 protein. Of approximately 360,000 distinct CDR3 sequences listed, approximately 25% are singletons. This entry comes from a study of T cells in Graves' hyperthyroidism and ophthalmopathy. Across the whole study: Once the initial diagnosis was made, peripheral blood was obtained before any treatment.

Notes on the study in general: Ophthalmopathy was separated from stable hyperthyroidism by a 13 V-J model.

The sequence derives from a middle-aged man with Graves' hyperthyroidism. Sequenced input: blood.

The chain's CDR3 is CASSQDPGLANSPLHF. In DNA, the CDR3 is TGCGCCAGCAGCCAAGACCCAGGGTTGGCTAATTCACCCCTCCACTTT. The chain links TRBV4-1 to TRBJ1-6; a possible D gene is TRBD1 (5 bases). Germline CDR1 and CDR2: MGHRA and YSYEKL. The CDR3 covers 16 residues. The V and J ends lost 0 bases and 6 bases respectively, with 12 bases between them.